This T cell receptor (beta chain) was obtained from a study of a mutant IDH1 vaccine in newly diagnosed glioma. Study as a whole: Treatment recipients were roughly 62% male and about 40% female, and their mean age was about 40 years. Most patients had received both radiotherapy and temozolomide, the prior options being radiotherapy, temozolomide, or both.

TCRdb keeps only in-frame clones here, not all; method: immunoSEQ multiplex PCR. The repertoire holds 50,000 to 70,000 clones, over 70% seen once, with 10% to 15% in the top ten. Time point reported: week 23, last vaccination. With topical imiquimod, each dose of the vaccine consisted of 300 ug of mutant IDH1 20-mer peptide. Germline CDR1 MNHEY, CDR2 SMNVEV (reference sequence). The CDR3 is 14 residues long. Unmatched junction bases numbered 8, after V lost 4 bases and J lost 6 bases. This clone was detected only a few times. Its target is not known. This receptor was taken from a young man with glioma. This chain joins TRBV27 and TRBJ1-1; 7 bases are shared with TRBD1. Sequences were derived from PBMCs, sampled from a glioma patient whose treatment included an IDH1 peptide vaccine. CDR3 sequence reads: CASSSTGSLSEAFF. DNA for the CDR3: TGTGCCAGCAGTTCGACAGGGTCTTTGTCTGAAGCTTTCTTT.